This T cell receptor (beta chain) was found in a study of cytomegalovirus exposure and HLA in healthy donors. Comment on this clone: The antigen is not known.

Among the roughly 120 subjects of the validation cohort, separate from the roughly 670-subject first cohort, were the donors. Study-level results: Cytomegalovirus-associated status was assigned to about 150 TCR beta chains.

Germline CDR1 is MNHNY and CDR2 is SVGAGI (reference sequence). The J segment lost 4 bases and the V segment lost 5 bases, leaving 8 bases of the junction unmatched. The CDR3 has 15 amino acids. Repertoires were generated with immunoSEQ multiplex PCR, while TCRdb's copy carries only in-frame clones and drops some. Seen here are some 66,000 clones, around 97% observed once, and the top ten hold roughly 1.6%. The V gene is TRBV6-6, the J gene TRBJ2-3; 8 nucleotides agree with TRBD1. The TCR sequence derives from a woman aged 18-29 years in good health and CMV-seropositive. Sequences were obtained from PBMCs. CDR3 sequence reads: CASSPQDRAADTQYF. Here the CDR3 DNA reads TGTGCCAGCAGTCCCCAGGACAGGGCGGCAGATACGCAGTATTTT.